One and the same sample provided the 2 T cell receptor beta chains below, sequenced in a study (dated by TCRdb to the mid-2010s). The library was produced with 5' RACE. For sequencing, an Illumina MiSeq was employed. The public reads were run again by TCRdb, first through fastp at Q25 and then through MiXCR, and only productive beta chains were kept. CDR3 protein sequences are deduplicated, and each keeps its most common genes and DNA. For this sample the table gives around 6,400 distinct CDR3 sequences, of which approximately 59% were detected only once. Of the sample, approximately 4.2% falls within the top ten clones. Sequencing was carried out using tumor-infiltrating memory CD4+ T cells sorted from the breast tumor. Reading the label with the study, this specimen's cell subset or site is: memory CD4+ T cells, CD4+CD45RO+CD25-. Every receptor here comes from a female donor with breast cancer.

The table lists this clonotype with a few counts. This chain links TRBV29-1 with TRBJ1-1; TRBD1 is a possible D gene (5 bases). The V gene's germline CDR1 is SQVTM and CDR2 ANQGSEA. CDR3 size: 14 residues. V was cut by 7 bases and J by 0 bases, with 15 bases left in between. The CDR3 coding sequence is TGCAGCGGAGGGGACGGATCTATGAACACTGAAGCTTTCTTT. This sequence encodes CSGGDGSMNTEAFF.

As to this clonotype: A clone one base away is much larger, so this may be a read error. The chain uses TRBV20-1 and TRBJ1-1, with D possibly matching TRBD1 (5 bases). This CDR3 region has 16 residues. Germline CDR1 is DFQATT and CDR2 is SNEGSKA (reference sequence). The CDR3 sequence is CSAGDHDGAANTEAFF. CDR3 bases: TGCAGTGCTGGAGATCACGACGGGGCAGCGAACACTGAAGCTTTCTTT.